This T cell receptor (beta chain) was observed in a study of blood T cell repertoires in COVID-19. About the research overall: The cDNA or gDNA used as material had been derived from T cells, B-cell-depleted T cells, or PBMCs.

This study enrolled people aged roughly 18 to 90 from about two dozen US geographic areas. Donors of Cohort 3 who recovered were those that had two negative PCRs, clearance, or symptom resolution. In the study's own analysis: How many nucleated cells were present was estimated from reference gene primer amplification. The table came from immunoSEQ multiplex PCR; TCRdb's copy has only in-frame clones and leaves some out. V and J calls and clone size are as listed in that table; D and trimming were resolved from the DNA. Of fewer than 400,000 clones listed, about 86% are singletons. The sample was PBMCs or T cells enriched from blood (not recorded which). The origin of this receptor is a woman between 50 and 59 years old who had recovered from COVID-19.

The CDR3 spells CASSWSSYNSPLHF. The CDR3 nucleotides read TGTGCCAGCAGTTGGAGCTCCTATAATTCACCCCTCCACTTT. This chain uses TRBV6-5 with TRBJ1-6, with D uncertain. V lost 4 bases to trimming and J lost 0 bases, with 4 bases between them. The germline CDR1 and CDR2 sequences are MNHEY and SVGAGI. The CDR3 is 14 amino acids.